This T cell receptor beta chain was captured by sequencing in a study of vaccination effects on CD4 cells after COVID-19. Sequencing was performed with immunoSEQ multiplex PCR; in TCRdb, only in-frame clones are kept and a portion is missing. The sample yields 60,000 to 80,000 clones, roughly 74% seen once. For this clone: Its antigen remains unknown.

CDR1 WSHSY and CDR2 SAAADI come from the germline V gene. V lost 0 bases and J 2 bases, leaving 8 bases between the germline ends. This CDR3 region has 15 residues. Culture proceeded for more than 8 days, and CD4+ T cells were then isolated. Every participant took two doses of the BNT162b2 or mRNA-1273 vaccine. It was on days 3 and 7 that half the medium was replaced with IL-2 medium. The V and J genes are TRBV10-2 and TRBJ2-1; D could derive from TRBD1 or TRBD2 (5 bases each). This clonotype was sampled from a human donor who received a COVID-19 vaccine. The specimen comprised CD4+ T cells from PBMCs cultured without peptide, sampled after COVID-19 vaccination. CDR3 sequence: CASSESTGPYNEQFF. CDR3 coding DNA: TGCGCCAGCAGTGAGTCAACGGGGCCCTACAATGAGCAGTTCTTC.